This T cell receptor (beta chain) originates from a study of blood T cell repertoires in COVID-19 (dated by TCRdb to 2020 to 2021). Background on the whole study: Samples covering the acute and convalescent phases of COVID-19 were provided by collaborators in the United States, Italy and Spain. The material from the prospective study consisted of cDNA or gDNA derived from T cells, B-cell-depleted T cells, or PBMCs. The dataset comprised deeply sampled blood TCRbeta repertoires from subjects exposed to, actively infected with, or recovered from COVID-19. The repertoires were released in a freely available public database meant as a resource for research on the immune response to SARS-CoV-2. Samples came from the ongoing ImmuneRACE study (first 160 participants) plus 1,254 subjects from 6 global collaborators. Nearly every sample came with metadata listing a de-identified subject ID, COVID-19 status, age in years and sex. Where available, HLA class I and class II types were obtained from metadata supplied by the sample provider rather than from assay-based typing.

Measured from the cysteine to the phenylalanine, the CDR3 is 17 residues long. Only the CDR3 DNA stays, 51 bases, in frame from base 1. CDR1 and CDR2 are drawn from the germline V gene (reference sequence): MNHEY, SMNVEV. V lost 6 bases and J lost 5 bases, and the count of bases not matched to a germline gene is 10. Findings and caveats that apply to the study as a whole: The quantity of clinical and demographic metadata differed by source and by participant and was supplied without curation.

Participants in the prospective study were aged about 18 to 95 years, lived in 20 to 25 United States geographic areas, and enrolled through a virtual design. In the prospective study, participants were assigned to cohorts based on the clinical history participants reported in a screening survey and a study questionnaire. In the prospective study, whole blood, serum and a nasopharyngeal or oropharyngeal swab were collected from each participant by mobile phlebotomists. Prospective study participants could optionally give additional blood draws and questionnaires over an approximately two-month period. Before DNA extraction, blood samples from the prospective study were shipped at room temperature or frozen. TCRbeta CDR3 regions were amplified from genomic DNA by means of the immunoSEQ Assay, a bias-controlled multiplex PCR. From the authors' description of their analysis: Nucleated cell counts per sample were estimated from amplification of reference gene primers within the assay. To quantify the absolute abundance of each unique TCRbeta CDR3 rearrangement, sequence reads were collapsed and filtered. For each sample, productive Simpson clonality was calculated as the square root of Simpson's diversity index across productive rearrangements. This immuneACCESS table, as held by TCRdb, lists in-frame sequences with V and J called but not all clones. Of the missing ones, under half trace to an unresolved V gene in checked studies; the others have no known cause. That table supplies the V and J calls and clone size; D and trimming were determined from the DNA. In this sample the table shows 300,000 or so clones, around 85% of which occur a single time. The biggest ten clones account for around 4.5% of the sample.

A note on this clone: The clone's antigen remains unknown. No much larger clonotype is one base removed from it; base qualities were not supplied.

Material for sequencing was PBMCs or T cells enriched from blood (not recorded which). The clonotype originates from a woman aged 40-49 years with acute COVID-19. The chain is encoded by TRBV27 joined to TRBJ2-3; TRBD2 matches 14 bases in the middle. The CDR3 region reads CASRPGLAGVSGDTQYF. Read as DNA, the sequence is TGTGCCAGCAGACCGGGACTAGCGGGAGTCAGTGGAGATACGCAGTATTTT.